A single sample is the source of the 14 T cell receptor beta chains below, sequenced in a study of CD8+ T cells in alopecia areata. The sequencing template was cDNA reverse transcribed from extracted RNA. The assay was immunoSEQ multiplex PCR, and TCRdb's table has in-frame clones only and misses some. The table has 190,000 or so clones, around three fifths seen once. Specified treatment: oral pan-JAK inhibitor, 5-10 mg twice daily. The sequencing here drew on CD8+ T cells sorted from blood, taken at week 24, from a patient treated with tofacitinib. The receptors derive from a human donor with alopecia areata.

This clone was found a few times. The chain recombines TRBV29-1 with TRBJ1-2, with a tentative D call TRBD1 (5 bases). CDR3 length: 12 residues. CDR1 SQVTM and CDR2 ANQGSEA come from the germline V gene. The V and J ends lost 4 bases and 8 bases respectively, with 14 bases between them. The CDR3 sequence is CSVVAGQKGYTF. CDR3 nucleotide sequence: TGCAGCGTTGTAGCGGGGCAAAAGGGCTACACCTTC.

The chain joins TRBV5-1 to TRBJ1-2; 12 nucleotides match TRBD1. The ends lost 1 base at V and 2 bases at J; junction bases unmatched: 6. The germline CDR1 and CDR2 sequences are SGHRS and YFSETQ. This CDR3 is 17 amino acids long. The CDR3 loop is CASSLRGQGAENYGYTF. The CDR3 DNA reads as TGCGCCAGCAGCTTGCGGGGACAGGGGGCGGAAAACTATGGCTACACCTTC.

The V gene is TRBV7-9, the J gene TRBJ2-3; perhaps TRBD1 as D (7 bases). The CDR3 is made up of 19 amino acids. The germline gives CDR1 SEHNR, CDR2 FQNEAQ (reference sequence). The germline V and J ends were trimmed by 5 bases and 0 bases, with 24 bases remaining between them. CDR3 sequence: CASSGQGGQQGTSTDTQYF. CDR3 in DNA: TGTGCCAGCAGCGGACAAGGGGGGCAACAGGGGACTAGCACAGATACGCAGTATTTT.

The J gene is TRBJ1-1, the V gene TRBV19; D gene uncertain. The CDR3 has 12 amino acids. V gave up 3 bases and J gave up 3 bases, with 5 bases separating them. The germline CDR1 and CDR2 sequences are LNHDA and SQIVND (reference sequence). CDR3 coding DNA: TGTGCCAGTAGTATTAGTGACACTGAAGCTTTCTTT. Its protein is CASSISDTEAFF. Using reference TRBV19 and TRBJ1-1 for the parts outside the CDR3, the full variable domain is DGGITQSPKYLFRKEGQNVTLSCEQNLNHDAMYWYRQDPGQGLRLIYYSQIVNDFQKGDIAEGYSVSREKKESFPLTVTSAQKNPTAFYLCASSISDTEAFFGQGTRLTVV.

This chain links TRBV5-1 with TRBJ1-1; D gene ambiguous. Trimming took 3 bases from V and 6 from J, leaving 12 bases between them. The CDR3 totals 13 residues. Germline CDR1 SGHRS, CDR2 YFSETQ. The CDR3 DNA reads TGCGCCAGCAGCTCGGAAAGAGGTCCTGAAGCTTTCTTT. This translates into CASSSERGPEAFF. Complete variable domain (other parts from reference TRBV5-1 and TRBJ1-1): KAGVTQTPRYLIKTRGQQVTLSCSPISGHRSVSWYQQTPGQGLQFLFEYFSETQRNKGNFPGRFSGRQFSNSRSEMNVSTLELGDSALYLCASSSERGPEAFFGQGTRLTVV.

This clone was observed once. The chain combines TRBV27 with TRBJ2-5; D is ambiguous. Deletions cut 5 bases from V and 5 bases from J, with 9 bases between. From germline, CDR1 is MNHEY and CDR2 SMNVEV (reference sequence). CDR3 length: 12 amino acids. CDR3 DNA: TGTGCCAGCAGTCACAATGGGGAGACCCAGTACTTC. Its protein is CASSHNGETQYF.

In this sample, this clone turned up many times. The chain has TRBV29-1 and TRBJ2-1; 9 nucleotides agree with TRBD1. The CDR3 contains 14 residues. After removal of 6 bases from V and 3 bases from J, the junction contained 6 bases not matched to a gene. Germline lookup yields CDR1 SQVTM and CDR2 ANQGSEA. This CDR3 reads CSVTTGGDYNEQFF. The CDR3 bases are TGCAGCGTGACCACAGGGGGCGACTACAATGAGCAGTTCTTC.

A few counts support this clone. CDR3 residues: CASRGLAGGIYNEQFF. In nucleotides, the CDR3 is TGTGCCAGCAGAGGACTAGCGGGGGGCATCTACAATGAGCAGTTCTTC. The chain is built from TRBV7-9 and TRBJ2-1; TRBD2 agrees at 14 bases. With 6 bases clipped from V and 3 bases from J, the junction kept 4 bases outside the gene matches. This CDR3 is built from 16 residues. Germline CDR1 SEHNR, CDR2 FQNEAQ (reference sequence). The full variable domain, with the rest looked up from reference TRBV7-9 and TRBJ2-1, is DTGVSQNPRHKITKRGQNVTFRCDPISEHNRLYWYRQTLGQGPEFLTYFQNEAQLEKSRLLSDRFSAERPKGSFSTLEIQRTEQGDSAMYLCASRGLAGGIYNEQFFGPGTRLTVL.

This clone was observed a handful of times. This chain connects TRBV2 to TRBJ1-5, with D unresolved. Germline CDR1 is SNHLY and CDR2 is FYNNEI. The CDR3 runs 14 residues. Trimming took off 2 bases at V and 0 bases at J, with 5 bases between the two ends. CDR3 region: CASSETDSNQPQHF. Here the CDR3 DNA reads TGTGCCAGCAGTGAAACAGATAGCAATCAGCCCCAGCATTTT.

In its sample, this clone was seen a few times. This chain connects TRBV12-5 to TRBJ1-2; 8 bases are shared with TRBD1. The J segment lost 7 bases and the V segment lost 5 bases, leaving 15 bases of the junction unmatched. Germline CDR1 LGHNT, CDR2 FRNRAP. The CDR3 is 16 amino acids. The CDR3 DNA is TGTGCTAGTGGTGAACCTACAGGGGGGACCCCTTCTGGCTACACCTTC. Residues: CASGEPTGGTPSGYTF.

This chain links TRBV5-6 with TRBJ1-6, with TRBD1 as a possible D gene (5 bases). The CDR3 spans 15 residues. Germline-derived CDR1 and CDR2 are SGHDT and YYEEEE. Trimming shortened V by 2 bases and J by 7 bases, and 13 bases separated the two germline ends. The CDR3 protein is CASSLGFGGNSPLHF. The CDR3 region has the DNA TGTGCCAGCAGCTTAGGGTTTGGGGGAAATTCACCCCTCCACTTT.

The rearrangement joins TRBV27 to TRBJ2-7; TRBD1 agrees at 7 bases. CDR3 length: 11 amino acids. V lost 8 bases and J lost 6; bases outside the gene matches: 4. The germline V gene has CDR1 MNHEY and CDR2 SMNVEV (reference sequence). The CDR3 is CASWSGGEQYF. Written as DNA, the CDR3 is TGTGCCAGCTGGTCAGGGGGCGAGCAGTACTTC.

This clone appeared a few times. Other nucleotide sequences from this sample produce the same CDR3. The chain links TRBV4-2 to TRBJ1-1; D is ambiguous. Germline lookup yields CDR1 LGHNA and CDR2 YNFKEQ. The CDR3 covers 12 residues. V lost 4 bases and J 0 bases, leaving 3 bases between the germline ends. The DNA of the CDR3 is TGTGCCAGCAGCCGTCTGAACACTGAAGCTTTCTTT. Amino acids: CASSRLNTEAFF.

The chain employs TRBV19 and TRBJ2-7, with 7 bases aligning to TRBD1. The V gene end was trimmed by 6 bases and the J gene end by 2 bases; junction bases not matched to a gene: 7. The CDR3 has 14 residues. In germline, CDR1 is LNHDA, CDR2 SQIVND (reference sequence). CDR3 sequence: CASSPDRRPYEQYF. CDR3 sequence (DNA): TGTGCCAGTAGCCCGGACAGGAGACCCTACGAGCAGTACTTC.